This TCR beta chain was captured by sequencing in a study of spatial heterogeneity in lung cancer. The overall study: In raw reads, more than nine appearances on average were recorded for each unique TCR and UMI combination.

This clonotype is classed as medium-sized. As an off-target read in a library built for alpha chains, this beta chain has a frequency of little significance. TCRdb re-called the 5' RACE reads through MiXCR, storing one row per CDR3 protein. The sample holds over 500 distinct CDR3 sequences, 6.3% seen once. Regarding time point: sample taken at primary tumor resection. The cohort: approximately 74 early-stage, untreated non-small cell lung cancer patients. Sequencing was performed on whole RNA extracted from tumor and nontumor lung tissue, or from frozen PBMC, and the material was left unsorted. This CDR3 spans 15 amino acids. Trimming removed 1 base at V and 5 bases at J, with 12 bases between. Germline lookup yields CDR1 SGHAT and CDR2 FQNNGV.

The material was normal lung tissue next to the tumor, obtained at surgery. The chain couples TRBV11-2 to TRBJ2-1; D may be TRBD2 (7 bases). This TCR came from a female donor with early-stage non-small cell lung cancer. The CDR3 region is CASSLAGGFDNEQFF. The CDR3 region has the DNA TGTGCCAGCAGCTTAGCGGGGGGCTTCGACAATGAGCAGTTCTTC.